A selection of T cell receptor beta chains follows, all from one sample in a study of cytomegalovirus exposure and HLA in healthy donors. The assay was immunoSEQ multiplex PCR, and TCRdb's table has in-frame clones only and misses some. The sample holds around 150,000 clones, less than 80% seen once. The sequenced sample was PBMCs. Source of these receptors: a man in his fifties or sixties in good health and CMV-seropositive. CDR3s include the opening cysteine and the closing phenylalanine or tryptophan. The order of the fields is D gene, V gene, J gene, clone size, CDR3 DNA, CDR3 protein. D genes are given only for firm matches. Part of the rows lack a size; the others show once, few, many or a class for expanded clones.

.	TRBV6-4	TRBJ2-3	.	TGTGCCAGCAGCCTCAGAGGGGGGGGCGGCGCAGATACGCAGTATTTT	CASSLRGGGGADTQYF
TRBD2	TRBV7-2	TRBJ2-3	.	TGTGCCAGCAGCTCGGCGAGACTAGCGGGCACAGATACGCAGTATTTT	CASSSARLAGTDTQYF
.	TRBV25-1	TRBJ2-1	once	TGTGCCAGCAGTGACACGGGACAAACCAATGAGCAGTTCTTC	CASSDTGQTNEQFF
.	TRBV2	TRBJ2-1	once	TGTGCCAGCAGTCTGGGCAGCGGCTACAATGAGCAGTTCTTC	CASSLGSGYNEQFF
TRBD1	TRBV18	TRBJ1-2	few	TGTGCCAGCTCACCAACAGGGGGGAACTATGGCTACACCTTC	CASSPTGGNYGYTF
.	TRBV7-9	TRBJ1-3	.	TGTGCCAGCAGCCATTGGACAGACTCTGGAAACACCATATATTTT	CASSHWTDSGNTIYF
.	TRBV5-1	TRBJ2-5	.	TGCGCCAGCAGCTCGGGATCAGACCACACGGGAGAGACCCAGTACTTC	CASSSGSDHTGETQYF
.	TRBV14	TRBJ1-2	.	TGTGCCAGCAGCCAAGATCGAGGCGCAGCCTATGGCTACACCTTC	CASSQDRGAAYGYTF
.	TRBV7-2	TRBJ1-5	.	TGTGCCAGCAGCTTAGTCGCAGGAGGGAATCAGCCCCAGCATTTT	CASSLVAGGNQPQHF
.	TRBV4-1	TRBJ2-2	.	TGCGCCAGCAGCCAAGACTGGACAGCGAACAACGGGGAGCTGTTTTTT	CASSQDWTANNGELFF
.	TRBV9	TRBJ2-2	.	TGTGCCAGCAGCGTAGACAGGCTGAACACCGGGGAGCTGTTTTTT	CASSVDRLNTGELFF
TRBD2	TRBV10-2	TRBJ2-1	.	TGCGCCAGCAGTGACTTGCGGGGGGGCTCCTGGAATGAGCAGTTCTTC	CASSDLRGGSWNEQFF
.	TRBV10-2	TRBJ1-2	.	TGCGCCAGCAGTGAAGGCGACAGCCAATCCGGCTACACCTTC	CASSEGDSQSGYTF
.	TRBV19	TRBJ2-3	.	TGTGCCAGTAGTATAGTTGGACTGTACACAGATACGCAGTATTTT	CASSIVGLYTDTQYF
.	TRBV7-9	TRBJ1-1	once	TGTGCCAGCACTCCGGGGGGTTTCTTT	CASTPGGFF
.	TRBV2	TRBJ2-6	.	TGTGCCAGCAGTGAACCGCGGCGGTCCTCTGGGGCCAACGTCCTGACTTTC	CASSEPRRSSGANVLTF
.	TRBV27	TRBJ2-2	.	TGTGCCAGCAGTCCACAGGGTGACGGGGAGCTGTTTTTT	CASSPQGDGELFF
.	TRBV10-3	TRBJ1-2	.	TGTGCCATCAGCCAACAGGGAGACTATGGCTACACCTTC	CAISQQGDYGYTF
.	TRBV19	TRBJ2-2	few	TGTGCCAGTAGCCCAGACGCAGGGCAGGCGGACACCGGGGAGCTGTTTTTT	CASSPDAGQADTGELFF
.	TRBV5-1	TRBJ2-7	.	TGCGCCAGCAGCCGGAGGGACTCCAACGAGCAGTACTTC	CASSRRDSNEQYF
TRBD1	TRBV25-1	TRBJ1-1	.	TGTGCCAGCACGACAGGGGTGAACACTGAAGCTTTCTTT	CASTTGVNTEAFF
TRBD1	TRBV11-2	TRBJ2-6	.	TGTGCCAGCACCGCCGGGACAGGGGGCTCGTTAGGGGCCAACGTCCTGACTTTC	CASTAGTGGSLGANVLTF
.	TRBV11-2	TRBJ2-1	.	TGTGCCAGCAGCTTAGTCGGACAAATGTCCTACAATGAGCAGTTCTTC	CASSLVGQMSYNEQFF
TRBD1	TRBV11-2	TRBJ1-2	.	TGTGCCAGCAGCCGAGGGGTAGGGGGCGTGAATGGCTACACCTTC	CASSRGVGGVNGYTF
.	TRBV5-1	TRBJ1-1	.	TGCGCCAGCAGCTTCGTGGGGAGTGACACTGAAGCTTTCTTT	CASSFVGSDTEAFF